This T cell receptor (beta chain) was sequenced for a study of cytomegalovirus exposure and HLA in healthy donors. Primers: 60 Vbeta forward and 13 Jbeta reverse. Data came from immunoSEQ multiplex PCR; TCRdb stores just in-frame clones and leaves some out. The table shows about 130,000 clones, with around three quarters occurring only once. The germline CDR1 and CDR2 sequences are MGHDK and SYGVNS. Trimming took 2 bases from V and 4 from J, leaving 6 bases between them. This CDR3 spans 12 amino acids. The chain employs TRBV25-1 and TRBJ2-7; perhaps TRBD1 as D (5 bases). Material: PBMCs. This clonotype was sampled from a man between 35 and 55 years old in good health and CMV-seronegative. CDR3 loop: CASSERQYEQYF. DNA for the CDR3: TGTGCCAGCAGTGAACGACAGTACGAGCAGTACTTC.